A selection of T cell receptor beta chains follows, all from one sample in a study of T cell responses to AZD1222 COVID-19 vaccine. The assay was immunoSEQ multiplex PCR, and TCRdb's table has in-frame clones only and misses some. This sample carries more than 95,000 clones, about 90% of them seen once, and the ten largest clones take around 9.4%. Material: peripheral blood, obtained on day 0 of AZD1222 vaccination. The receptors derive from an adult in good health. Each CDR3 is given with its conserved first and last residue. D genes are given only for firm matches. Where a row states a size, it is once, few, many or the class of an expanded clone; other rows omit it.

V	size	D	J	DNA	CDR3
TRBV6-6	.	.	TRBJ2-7	TGTGCCAGCAGTTACAAGGGGAGCGACGAGCAGTACTTC	CASSYKGSDEQYF
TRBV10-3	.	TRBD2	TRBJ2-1	TGTGCCATCAGTGAGTCCGGTAGCGGGGGGTCCTACAATGAGCAGTTCTTC	CAISESGSGGSYNEQFF
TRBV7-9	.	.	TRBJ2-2	TGTGCCAGCAGTTGGGGGGCCCCCCTTGGCGGGGAGCTGTTTTTT	CASSWGAPLGGELFF
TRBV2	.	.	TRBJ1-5	TGTGCCAGCAGTGAAGGGGTCCGGAGTAGGGGTAAAAACAATCAGCCCCAGCATTTT	CASSEGVRSRGKNNQPQHF
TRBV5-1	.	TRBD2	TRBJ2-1	TGCGCCAGCAGCTTGACTAGCGGACTCAATGAGCAGTTCTTC	CASSLTSGLNEQFF
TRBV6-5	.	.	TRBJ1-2	TGTGCCAGCAGCTTCACTAGACAGAGGATTGGCTACACCTTC	CASSFTRQRIGYTF
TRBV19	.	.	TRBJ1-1	TGTGCCAGTAGTATACAGGGCAGGCTAATGAACACTGAAGCTTTCTTT	CASSIQGRLMNTEAFF
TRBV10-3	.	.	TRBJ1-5	TGTGCCATCAGTGATGCCCCCAGGGGAGGAGGCAATCAGCCCCAGCATTTT	CAISDAPRGGGNQPQHF
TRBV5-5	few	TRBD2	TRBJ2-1	TGTGCCAGCAGCTTGGCCTTTGGGGGAGGGCCAAATGAGCAGTTCTTC	CASSLAFGGGPNEQFF
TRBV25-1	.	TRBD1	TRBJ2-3	TGTGCCAGCAGTGAATCGCTGGGACAGGGGAGCACAGATACGCAGTATTTT	CASSESLGQGSTDTQYF